The 3 T cell receptor beta chains presented below share a single source sample, sequenced in a study of cytomegalovirus exposure and HLA in healthy donors. The study ran its PCR with 60 Vbeta and 13 Jbeta primers. Data came from immunoSEQ multiplex PCR; TCRdb stores just in-frame clones and leaves some out. This sample carries about 130,000 clones, roughly four fifths of them seen once, and the ten largest clones take around 11%. Sequences were obtained from PBMCs. These receptor sequences come from a male donor in good health and CMV-seropositive.

The rearrangement joins TRBV28 to TRBJ2-4; 8 bases are shared with TRBD2. The CDR3 extends over 14 amino acids. V lost 5 bases, J lost 3 bases, and 3 bases stayed unmatched. Germline V CDR1 and CDR2: MDHEN, SYDVKM. Here the CDR3 DNA reads TGTGCCAGCAGTATACTAGCGGACAAAAACATTCAGTACTTC. Its protein is CASSILADKNIQYF. Combining the CDR3 with reference TRBV28 and TRBJ2-4 gives the whole variable domain DVKVTQSSRYLVKRTGEKVFLECVQDMDHENMFWYRQDPGLGLRLIYFSYDVKMKEKGDIPEGYSVSREKKERFSLILESASTNQTSMYLCASSILADKNIQYFGAGTRLSVL.

This sequence joins TRBV7-2 and TRBJ2-3, with TRBD1 matching 7 bases. Germline V lookup: CDR1 SGHTA, CDR2 FQGNSA. Trimming took 6 bases from V and 1 from J; bases not matched to a gene: 4. This CDR3 is 14 amino acids long. CDR3 loop: CASRTGTGTDTQYF. The CDR3 DNA sequence: TGTGCCAGCAGGACGGGGACAGGCACAGATACGCAGTATTTT.

The chain is built from TRBV28 and TRBJ1-5, with TRBD1 matching 7 bases. Germline CDR1 MDHEN, CDR2 SYDVKM. With 8 bases clipped from V and 2 bases from J, the junction kept 6 bases outside the gene matches. The CDR3 length is 14 residues. CDR3 DNA sequence: TGTGCCAGCGTAACCGGACAGGGCAATCAGCCCCAGCATTTT. This translates into CASVTGQGNQPQHF.